This TCR beta chain was sequenced in a study of blood T cells in healthy people across ages. Study observations and caveats: Higher diversity, along with more naive CD4+ cells, distinguished long-lived donors from aged donors.

The use of a sample-barcoded 5' primer and a J-beta primer mix characterized a second PCR of about 7 to 12 cycles. TCRdb reprocessed the 5' RACE reads via MiXCR and lists one record per CDR3 protein. The sample has roughly 930,000 distinct CDR3 sequences, under 50% seen once. This clonotype occurred many times. The target antigen is unknown. The origin of this receptor is a man aged 25-45 years in good health. Sequenced sample: blood.

CDR3 DNA sequence: TGCGCCAGTAGAGGGGACGGTGTGATAGATACGCAGTATTTT. Its translation is CASRGDGVIDTQYF. V gene TRBV5-1 combines with J gene TRBJ2-3, with D perhaps being TRBD1 or TRBD2 (5 bases each). The V gene lost 8 bases and the J gene lost 5 bases, with 18 bases spanning the gap. The length of the CDR3 is 14 residues. Germline CDR1 SGHRS, CDR2 YFSETQ.